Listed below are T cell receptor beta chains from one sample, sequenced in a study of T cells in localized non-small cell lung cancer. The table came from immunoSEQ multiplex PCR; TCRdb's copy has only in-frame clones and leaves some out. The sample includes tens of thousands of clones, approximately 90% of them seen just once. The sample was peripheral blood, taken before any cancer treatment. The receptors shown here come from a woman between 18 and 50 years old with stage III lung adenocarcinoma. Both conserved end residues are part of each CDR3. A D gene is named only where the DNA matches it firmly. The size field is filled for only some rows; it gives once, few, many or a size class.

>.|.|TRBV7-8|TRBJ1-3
TGTGCCAGCAGCTTACTTGACAGGCGCTCTGGAAACACCATATATTTT
CASSLLDRRSGNTIYF
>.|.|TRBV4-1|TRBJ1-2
TGCGCCAGCAGCCAAGGATTCGGGGGAGGGGCTAACTATGGCTACACCTTC
CASSQGFGGGANYGYTF
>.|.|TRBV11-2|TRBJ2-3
TGTGCCAGCAGCTTTTATGGGGCAGTAAAAGTAACTAGCACAGATACGCAGTATTTT
CASSFYGAVKVTSTDTQYF
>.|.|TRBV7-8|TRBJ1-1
TGTGCCAGCAGTTCGGACACTGGGAACACTGAAGCTTTCTTT
CASSSDTGNTEAFF
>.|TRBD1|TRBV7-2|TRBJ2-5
TGTGCCAGCAGCGTTGCGGGACAGGGACAAGAGACCCAGTACTTC
CASSVAGQGQETQYF
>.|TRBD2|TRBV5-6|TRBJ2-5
TGTGCCAGCAGCTTTACTAGCGGGGGACAAGAGACCCAGTACTTC
CASSFTSGGQETQYF
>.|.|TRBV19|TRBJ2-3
TGTGCCAGTAGTATCCGCGGCATTGGGGTCGGCACAGATACGCAGTATTTT
CASSIRGIGVGTDTQYF
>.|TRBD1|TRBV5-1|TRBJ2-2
TGCGCCAGCAGCTTTACCGGGACAGGGAGCTTCGGGGAGCTGTTTTTT
CASSFTGTGSFGELFF
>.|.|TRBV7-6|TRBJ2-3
TGTGCCAGCAAGAGCGGCGGCCGGAATACGCAGTATTTT
CASKSGGRNTQYF
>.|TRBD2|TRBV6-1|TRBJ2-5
TGTGCCACCCTCGGGGGGGGCCGGCCGGTCCAGTACTTC
CATLGGGRPVQYF
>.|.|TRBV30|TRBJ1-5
TGTGCCTGGGGTGGTGGGGGCAATCAGCCCCAGCATTTT
CAWGGGGNQPQHF
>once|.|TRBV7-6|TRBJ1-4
TGTGCCAGCAGCTTGGATAGGAACTGGGCAACTAATGAAAAACTGTTTTTT
CASSLDRNWATNEKLFF
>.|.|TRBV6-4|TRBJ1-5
TGTGCCAGCAGTTCGAAAGGTAGGGTTCAGCCCCAGCATTTT
CASSSKGRVQPQHF
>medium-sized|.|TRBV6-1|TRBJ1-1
TGTGCCAGCAGTGAACCGGGAGCGAACACTGAAGCTTTCTTT
CASSEPGANTEAFF
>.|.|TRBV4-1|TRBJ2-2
TGCGCCAGCAGCCAAGGAGTTACCAGTGAAGCCGGGGAGCTGTTTTTT
CASSQGVTSEAGELFF
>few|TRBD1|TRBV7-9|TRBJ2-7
TGTGCCAGCAGCGCCCGACCGGGACAGGGGGCTAATGAGCAGTACTTC
CASSARPGQGANEQYF
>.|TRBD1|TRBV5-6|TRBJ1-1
TGTGCCAGCAGCTTGGCCGGGACAGGGGGCACTGAAGCTTTCTTT
CASSLAGTGGTEAFF
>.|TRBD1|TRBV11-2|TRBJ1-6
TGTGCCAGCAGCTTACTAAGACAGGGGAAGGCTTCACCCCTCCACTTT
CASSLLRQGKASPLHF
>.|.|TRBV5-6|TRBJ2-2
TGTGCCAGCAGCTCACGAGTCCGGGGAACCGGGGAGCTGTTTTTT
CASSSRVRGTGELFF
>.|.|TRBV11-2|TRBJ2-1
TGTGCCAGCAGCCCCACCGACGGCTCCTACAATGAGCAGTTCTTC
CASSPTDGSYNEQFF
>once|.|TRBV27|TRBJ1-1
TGTGCCAGCAGTTCTAGGGAGAGAAGCACTGAAGCTTTCTTT
CASSSRERSTEAFF
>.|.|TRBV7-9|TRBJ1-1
TGTGCCAGCAGCTTAGTGATGGTGAACACTGAAGCTTTCTTT
CASSLVMVNTEAFF
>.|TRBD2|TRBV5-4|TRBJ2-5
TGTGCCAGCAGCCCAGGACTAGCGGGCATACGAGAGACCCAGTACTTC
CASSPGLAGIRETQYF
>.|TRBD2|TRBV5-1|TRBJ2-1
TGCGCCAGCAGCTTGATTGCGGGGGGCTCCTACAATGAGCAGTTCTTC
CASSLIAGGSYNEQFF
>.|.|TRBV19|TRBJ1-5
TGTGCCAGTAGTATCACAGGGAGGGATCAGCCCCAGCATTTT
CASSITGRDQPQHF
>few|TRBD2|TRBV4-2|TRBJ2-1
TGTGCCAGCAGCCACGGCGGGGGGAATGAGCAGTTCTTC
CASSHGGGNEQFF
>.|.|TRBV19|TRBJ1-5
TGTGCCAGTAGACACCAGGGTGGCAATCAGCCCCAGCATTTT
CASRHQGGNQPQHF
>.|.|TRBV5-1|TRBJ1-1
TGCGCCAGCAGCGCGGGACACCTTATGAACACTGAAGCTTTCTTT
CASSAGHLMNTEAFF
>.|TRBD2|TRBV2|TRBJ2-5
TGTGCCAGCAGTAGGGGGACTAGCGGGTACCCGACCCAGTACTTC
CASSRGTSGYPTQYF
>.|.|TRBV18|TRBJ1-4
TGTGCCAGCTCACCACGGCAGGGAATGAGTTCTAATGAAAAACTGTTTTTT
CASSPRQGMSSNEKLFF
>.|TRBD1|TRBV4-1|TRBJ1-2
TGCGCCAGCAGCTGGGACAGGGGGGAAGATGGCTACACCTTC
CASSWDRGEDGYTF
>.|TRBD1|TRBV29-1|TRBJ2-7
TGCAGCGTTGACTCCGGGACAGGATCCTACGAGCAGTACTTC
CSVDSGTGSYEQYF
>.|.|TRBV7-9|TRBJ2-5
TGTGCCAGCAGCTCACGCGCAGGGGTTGGCGAGACCCAGTACTTC
CASSSRAGVGETQYF
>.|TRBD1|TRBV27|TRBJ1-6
TGTGCCAGCAGTTTATCTCGGACAGGGTCGTATTCACCCCTCCACTTT
CASSLSRTGSYSPLHF
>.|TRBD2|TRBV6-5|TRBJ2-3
TGTGCCAGCAGATCGGGACTAGCGGGGACAGATACGCAGTATTTT
CASRSGLAGTDTQYF
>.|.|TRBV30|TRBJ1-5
TGTGCCTGGAAGGTCCCCTGGGGCAATCAGCCCCAGCATTTT
CAWKVPWGNQPQHF
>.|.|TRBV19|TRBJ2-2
TGTGCCAGTAGTGTCGTTCGCAGGGACCCCGGGGAGCTGTTTTTT
CASSVVRRDPGELFF
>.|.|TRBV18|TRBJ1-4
TGTGCCAGCTCGGTCAGAACTAATGAAAAACTGTTTTTT
CASSVRTNEKLFF
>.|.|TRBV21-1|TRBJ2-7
TGTGCCAGCAGCAAGAGACAGGCCCTCAAGAGCTCCTACGAGCAGTACTTC
CASSKRQALKSSYEQYF
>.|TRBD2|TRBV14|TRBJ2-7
TGTGCCAGCAGCCAGTGGACTAGCGGGGGGCTTTACGAGCAGTACTTC
CASSQWTSGGLYEQYF
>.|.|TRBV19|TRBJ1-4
TGTGCCAGTCGTCACAGGAGCCTAGGTGAAAAACTGTTTTTT
CASRHRSLGEKLFF
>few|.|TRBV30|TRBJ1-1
TGTGCCTGGAACGGACCTGGGCCTGAAGCTTTCTTT
CAWNGPGPEAFF
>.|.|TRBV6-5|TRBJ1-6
TGTGCCAGCAGTACGGGGGCCTATAATTCACCCCTCCACTTT
CASSTGAYNSPLHF
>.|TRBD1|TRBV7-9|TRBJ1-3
TGTGCCAGCAGCGTACAGGGGGCCGCCGGATATTTT
CASSVQGAAGYF
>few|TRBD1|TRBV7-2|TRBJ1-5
TGTGCCAGCAGCTCAACACTGGGACAGGGGCCTCATTTT
CASSSTLGQGPHF
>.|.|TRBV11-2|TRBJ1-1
TGTGCCAGCAGCTTAGGGAGGGCAGGGAGGGCTGAAGCTTTCTTT
CASSLGRAGRAEAFF